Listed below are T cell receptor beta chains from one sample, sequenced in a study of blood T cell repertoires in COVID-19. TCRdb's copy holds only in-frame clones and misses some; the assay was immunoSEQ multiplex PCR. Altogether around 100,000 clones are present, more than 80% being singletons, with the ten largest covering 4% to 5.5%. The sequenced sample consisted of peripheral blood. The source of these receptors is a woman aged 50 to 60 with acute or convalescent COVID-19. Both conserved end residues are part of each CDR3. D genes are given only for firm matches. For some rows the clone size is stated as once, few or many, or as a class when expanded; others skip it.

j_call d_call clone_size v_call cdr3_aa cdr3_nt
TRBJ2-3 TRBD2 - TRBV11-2 CASSFWTSGGATDTQYF TGTGCCAGCAGCTTCTGGACTAGCGGGGGGGCAACAGATACGCAGTATTTT
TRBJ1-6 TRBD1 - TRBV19 CASSIGGTGGSPLHF TGTGCCAGTAGTATTGGAGGGACAGGGGGATCACCCCTCCACTTT
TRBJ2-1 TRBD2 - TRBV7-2 CASSLLAGVRNEQFF TGTGCCAGCAGCTTATTAGCGGGAGTGCGCAATGAGCAGTTCTTC
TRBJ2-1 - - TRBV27 CASRPTRGEVYNEQFF TGTGCCAGCAGACCAACCAGGGGGGAGGTCTACAATGAGCAGTTCTTC
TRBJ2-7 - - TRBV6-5 CASSYGTFDYEQYF TGTGCCAGCAGTTACGGGACTTTCGACTACGAGCAGTACTTC
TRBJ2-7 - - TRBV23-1 CASSQTTPRGADEQYF TGCGCCAGCAGTCAAACGACCCCTCGGGGGGCGGATGAGCAGTACTTC
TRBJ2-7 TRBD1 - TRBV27 CATKSTGLTYEQYF TGTGCCACTAAATCGACAGGGCTTACCTACGAGCAGTACTTC
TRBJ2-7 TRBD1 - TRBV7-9 CASSADRPYEQYF TGTGCCAGCAGCGCGGACAGGCCCTACGAGCAGTACTTC
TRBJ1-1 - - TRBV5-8 CASSLELLDTEAFF TGTGCCAGCAGCTTGGAGCTCCTGGACACTGAAGCTTTCTTT
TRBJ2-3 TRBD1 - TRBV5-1 CASSLGRDRGLPDTQYF TGCGCCAGCAGCTTGGGACGGGACAGGGGCCTTCCAGATACGCAGTATTTT
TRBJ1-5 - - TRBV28 CASNSQGQPQHF TGTGCCAGCAATTCACAGGGTCAGCCCCAGCATTTT
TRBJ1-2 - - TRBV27 CATVDSFYGYTF TGTGCCACCGTGGACAGCTTCTATGGCTACACCTTC
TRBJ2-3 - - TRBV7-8 CASERMIYTDTQYF TGTGCCAGCGAGCGGATGATATACACAGATACGCAGTATTTT
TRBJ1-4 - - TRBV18 CASSPGRESEKLFF TGTGCCAGCTCACCGGGCAGGGAATCTGAAAAACTGTTTTTT
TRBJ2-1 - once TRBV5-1 CASSLAGGVGSYNEQFF TGCGCCAGCAGCTTGGCCGGGGGAGTGGGCTCCTACAATGAGCAGTTCTTC
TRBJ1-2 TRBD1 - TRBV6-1 CASSETGGNGYTF TGTGCCAGCAGTGAGACAGGGGGAAATGGCTACACCTTC
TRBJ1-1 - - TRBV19 CASIGGWTEAFF TGTGCCAGTATTGGGGGCTGGACTGAAGCTTTCTTT
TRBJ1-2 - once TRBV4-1 CASSQEADRNYGYTF TGCGCCAGCAGCCAAGAGGCGGACAGAAACTATGGCTACACCTTC
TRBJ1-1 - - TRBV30 CAWRFPIRRAEAFF TGTGCCTGGAGATTCCCAATCCGGCGGGCTGAAGCTTTCTTT
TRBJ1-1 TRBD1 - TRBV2 CAKRTGGALNTEAFF TGTGCCAAACGGACAGGGGGCGCCTTGAACACTGAAGCTTTCTTT
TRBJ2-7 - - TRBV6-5 CASSYMGALDEQYF TGTGCCAGCAGTTACATGGGGGCGTTAGACGAGCAGTACTTC
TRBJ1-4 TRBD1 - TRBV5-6 CASSTQGASNEKLFF TGTGCCAGCAGCACCCAGGGGGCCTCTAATGAAAAACTGTTTTTT
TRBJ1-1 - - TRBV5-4 CASSSSGMNTEAFF TGTGCCAGCAGCTCCTCAGGGATGAACACTGAAGCTTTCTTT
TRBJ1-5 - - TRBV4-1 CASSHVLGQPQHF TGCGCCAGCAGCCATGTACTAGGTCAGCCCCAGCATTTT
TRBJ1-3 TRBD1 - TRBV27 CASLDRVGNTIYF TGTGCCAGCCTAGACAGGGTCGGAAACACCATATATTTT
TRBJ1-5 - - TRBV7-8 CASSLVGLMEPQHF TGTGCCAGCAGCTTAGTTGGACTGATGGAGCCCCAGCATTTT
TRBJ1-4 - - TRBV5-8 CASSPRQSATNEKLFF TGTGCCAGCAGCCCACGACAGTCAGCAACTAATGAAAAACTGTTTTTT
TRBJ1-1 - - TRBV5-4 CASSPPGKDTEAFF TGTGCCAGCAGCCCCCCAGGAAAGGACACTGAAGCTTTCTTT
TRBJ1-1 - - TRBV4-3 CASSQDREGGNTEAFF TGCGCCAGCAGCCAAGATAGGGAGGGTGGGAACACTGAAGCTTTCTTT
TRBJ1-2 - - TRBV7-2 CASSLGGNNYGYTF TGTGCCAGCAGCCTCGGGGGAAATAACTATGGCTACACCTTC
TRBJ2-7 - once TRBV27 CASSLRGRGYYEQYF TGTGCCAGCAGTTTAAGGGGAAGGGGCTACTACGAGCAGTACTTC
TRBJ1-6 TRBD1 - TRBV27 CASSPDRGGSPLHF TGTGCCAGCAGTCCCGACAGGGGAGGTTCACCCCTCCACTTT
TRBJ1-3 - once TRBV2 CASSEGQSSGNTIYF TGTGCCAGCAGTGAGGGCCAAAGCTCTGGAAACACCATATATTTT
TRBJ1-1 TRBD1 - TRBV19 CASSKVQGRTEAFF TGTGCCAGTAGCAAGGTACAGGGGAGGACTGAAGCTTTCTTT
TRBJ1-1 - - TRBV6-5 CASLGLAGDTEAFF TGTGCCAGCCTTGGACTCGCAGGGGACACTGAAGCTTTCTTT
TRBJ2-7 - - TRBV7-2 CASSRQGSPDYEQYF TGTGCCAGCAGTCGCCAGGGTTCACCTGATTACGAGCAGTACTTC
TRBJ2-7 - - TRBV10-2 CASSEIAGAGYEQYF TGCGCCAGCAGTGAGATTGCGGGGGCCGGGTACGAGCAGTACTTC
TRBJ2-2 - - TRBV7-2 CASRSFRNTGELFF TGTGCCAGCAGGTCCTTCCGGAACACCGGGGAGCTGTTTTTT
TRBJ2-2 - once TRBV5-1 CASSLLRLEDTGELFF TGCGCCAGCTCACTCCTAAGACTAGAGGACACCGGGGAGCTGTTTTTT
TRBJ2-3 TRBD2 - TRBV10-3 CAISESGLAGFTDTQYF TGTGCCATCAGTGAGTCAGGGCTAGCGGGCTTTACAGATACGCAGTATTTT
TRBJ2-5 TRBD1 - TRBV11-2 CASSLGGDRRTQYF TGTGCCAGCAGCTTAGGGGGGGACAGGCGGACCCAGTACTTC
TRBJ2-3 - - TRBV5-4 CATKEGVDTDTQYF TGTGCCACTAAGGAGGGCGTTGACACAGATACGCAGTATTTT
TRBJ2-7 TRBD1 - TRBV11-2 CASSLERTGEQYF TGTGCCAGCAGCTTAGAACGGACAGGGGAGCAGTACTTC
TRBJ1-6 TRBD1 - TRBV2 CASSEDRGLGNSPLHF TGTGCCAGCAGCGAGGACAGGGGGCTTGGTAATTCACCCCTCCACTTT
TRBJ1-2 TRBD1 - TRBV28 CASSQGQGNYGYTF TGTGCCAGCAGTCAGGGACAGGGGAACTATGGCTACACCTTC
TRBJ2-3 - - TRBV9 CASSVNTDTQYF TGTGCCAGCAGCGTTAATACAGATACGCAGTATTTT
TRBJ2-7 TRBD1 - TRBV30 CAWRRDSASYEQYF TGTGCCTGGAGAAGGGACAGCGCCTCCTACGAGCAGTACTTC
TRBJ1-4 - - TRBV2 CASSEASARINEKLFF TGTGCCAGCAGTGAAGCGTCGGCTAGGATTAATGAAAAACTGTTTTTT
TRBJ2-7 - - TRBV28 CASSLNTHYEQYF TGTGCCAGCAGTTTAAACACCCACTACGAGCAGTACTTC
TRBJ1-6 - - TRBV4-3 CASSQDTGTDSPLHF TGCGCCAGCAGCCAAGATACAGGGACCGATTCACCCCTCCACTTT
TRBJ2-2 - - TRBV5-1 CASSLEGSNTGELFF TGCGCCAGCAGCTTGGAGGGGTCGAACACCGGGGAGCTGTTTTTT
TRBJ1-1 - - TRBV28 CASSFLGGYEAFF TGTGCCAGCAGCTTTCTCGGGGGATATGAAGCTTTCTTT
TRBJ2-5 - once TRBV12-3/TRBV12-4 CASSLADWETQYF TGTGCCAGCAGTTTAGCCGACTGGGAGACCCAGTACTTC
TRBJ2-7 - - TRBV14 CASSQDGKQGSYEQYF TGTGCCAGCAGCCAAGATGGAAAACAGGGCTCCTACGAGCAGTACTTC
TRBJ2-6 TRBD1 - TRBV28 CASSTRDRSASGANVLTF TGTGCCAGCAGTACGCGGGACAGGAGCGCTTCTGGGGCCAACGTCCTGACTTTC